This T cell receptor (beta chain) was retrieved from a study of T cells expressing NK-cell markers. Overall study: From sorted CD3+CD56+NKG2C+, CD3+CD56+NKG2C- and CD3+CD56-NKG2C+ T cells came the TCR beta repertoires.

With respect to this clonotype: Its matching antigen is unknown.

The germline V gene has CDR1 LGHDT and CDR2 YNNKEL (reference sequence). The CDR3 sequence is 15 residues long. After re-calling the 5' RACE reads, TCRdb lists one entry per CDR3 protein, DNA absent. The sample's table shows about 390,000 distinct CDR3 sequences. Whole-study findings and limits: Dominant NKG2C+ clonotype frequencies of about 1.0-7.0% of CD8+ T cells were measured in about six donors.

This rearrangement joins TRBV3-1 to TRBJ2-7; TCRdb indicates TRBD1, and absent DNA this call remains unverified. This TCR was sampled from a woman between 45 and 65 years old in good health. Sequencing was carried out using blood T cells: a sorted CD56 or NKG2C T cell subset, CD4+ or CD8+ T cells, or bulk PBMC T cells (not recorded which). The CDR3 region is CASSQGGTGFHEQYF.